The text below deals with one TCR beta chain. This receptor's antigen is unknown. Base-call qualities are not available, and no considerably larger clone is one nucleotide away. These data are taken from a study of cytomegalovirus exposure and HLA in healthy donors (dated by TCRdb to 2015 to 2018). At the level of the whole study: An earlier analysis of about 530 of the donors reported around 280 Gb of sequence data and some 110 million unique TCR beta sequences obtained from roughly 180 million T cells. Approximately 300 gigabases of sequencing data and approximately 91 million unique TCR sequences made up an early release that covered over 550 HLA-typed donors. Using immunosequencing, the study profiled T cell repertoires from some 670 subjects and related those repertoires to cytomegalovirus serostatus. Across under 500 genotyped donors of the cohort, an average of roughly 250,000 unique TCR beta nucleotide sequences per donor were sequenced, and approximately 17% of those sequences were non-productive. The study aimed to test whether signatures of past pathogen exposure could be identified by cataloging public T cell receptors. Rather than drawing on any new phenotypic data, the later analysis identified candidate immune exposures from TCR beta sequences and the way those sequences occurred across donors. Class I and class II HLA loci were covered by the typing at four-digit resolution. A separate validation cohort of about 110 different subjects was used in addition to the approximately 700-subject first cohort. About five DR-DQ haplotypes were treated as single units for association and clustering because of strong linkage in the cohort. Of the 300 to 500 genotyped donors, 81% were placed in the genetic ancestry cluster associated with self-reported Caucasian donors. Donor age, sex, ethnicity and CMV serostatus were compiled together with the repertoire data. Every discovery cohort repertoire had been produced on one sequencing platform. A later analysis re-analyzed previously published TCR beta repertoires from roughly 600 donors and added high-resolution HLA genotyping to study TCR occurrence patterns. A later genetic analysis took genome-wide SNP genotypes for about 55% of the 666 donors and used that subset as a discovery cohort. The study combined high-throughput TCR immunosequencing, statistical association of individual TCRs with disease status, and machine learning to predict cytomegalovirus infection status. An earlier analysis of 587 of the donors applied high-throughput TCR beta sequencing to assess whether each TCR beta V gene segment acted as functional or pseudogenic. Typing coverage differed by locus: A, B, C, DRB1 and DQB1 were typed in roughly 629-630 donors, DQA1 in about 550, DPA1 in 600 to 610, and DPB1 in roughly 450. Here is what the overall study found, with its caveats: An association between a missense DCLRE1C variant and V-gene and J-gene trimming of TCR beta chains was found in a later genetic analysis and replicated in an independent cohort. The classifier was reported to diagnose cytomegalovirus status with high specificity and sensitivity in both the original and validation cohorts. The study gave a list of some 150 TCR beta chains associated with cytomegalovirus. Compared with equally common non-associated chains, HLA-associated TCR beta chains in a later analysis were more clonally expanded and had lower generation probabilities. A later genetic analysis reported fewer N-insertions in productive TCRs among donors in an Asian-associated ancestry cluster than the roughly 700-donor mean. According to a later analysis, most CMV-associated TCR beta chains appeared to be HLA-restricted, and the HLA associations seemed to be driven largely by CMV exposure. Across donors, most TCR sequences were observed very rarely, whereas some public TCRs were present in many individuals. Roughly uniform sequencing depth across donors was assumed in presence/absence analyses, although this assumption may not hold. According to a later analysis, parvovirus B19, influenza, CMV and Epstein-Barr virus appeared linked to several top co-occurrence clusters. CMV serostatus was the only immune exposure information available for the cohort. Because counts were too low, roughly 17 rarely observed V segments, including chromosome 9 orphons, were left out of the earlier analysis of some 600 of the donors. In a later analysis, TCR association rates were found to vary across HLA loci, with the most associated TCRs seen for DRB1 alleles and the fewest for HLA-C alleles. Correlated functional status among segregating V segments might reflect linkage disequilibrium, but an unknown experimental factor could not be ruled out. In this cohort, only TCR beta chains were sequenced, and detectable features were limited by the absence of alpha or paired-chain data. Because some donors lacked HLA typing at each locus, the association tests relied only on the typed subset. A later analysis associated 15,000 or so TCR beta sequences with specific HLA alleles at a false discovery rate of 0.05. In an earlier analysis of about 600 of the donors, most TCR beta V segments appeared in productive rearrangements about 90% or about 30% of the time, broadly matching IMGT annotations. A cluster of highly shared sequence variants was judged likely to be a technical artifact of the sequencing pipeline. A further reported finding was that TCR beta sequences accurately predicted the HLA-A and HLA-B alleles for most subjects in the first cohort. The authors suggested that the approach could potentially be generalized to other disease states and immunological phenotypes. When HLA alleles, especially DR and DQ, strongly co-occurred, attributing TCR associations to individual alleles was difficult. Some IMGT-functional V segments, including TRBV6-2 and TRBV6-3, could not be told apart with the 87-base-pair reads, so those segments were excluded. A few of the identified cytomegalovirus-associated TCR beta chains were confirmed in vitro to be specific for cytomegalovirus antigens.

The cohort consisted of 650 to 700 healthy bone marrow donors. At the time of sampling, all cohort members were nominally healthy, though unrecorded immune exposures were likely present. The donor tested CMV seropositive, placing the donor among the 289 seropositive members of the cohort. A peripheral blood sample was collected from each donor, and TCR beta sequencing was performed on peripheral blood mononuclear cells. Genomic DNA extraction from the blood cell samples was performed with the Qiagen DNeasy Blood Extraction Kit. Per the germline V gene (reference sequence), LNHDA is the CDR1 and SQIVND is the CDR2. A distance of 7 bases separates the germline ends of V and J, which lose 1 base and 3 bases respectively. Counted from cysteine to phenylalanine, this CDR3 has 14 amino acids. The DNA shown is the 42-base CDR3, in frame from base 1. The receptor library was made with the immunoSEQ multiplex PCR assay. For the multiplex PCR, a mixture combining 60 forward primers for TCR Vbeta segments and 13 reverse primers for TCR Jbeta segments was used. A multiplex PCR assay on genomic DNA amplified the CDR3 region of rearranged TCR beta genes. The Illumina HiSeq System was used to sequence the amplified TCR beta libraries as 87-base-pair reads. Per the authors' processing: A later analysis tallied around 82 million unique TCR beta chains across the 700 or so repertoires, and some 10 million of those chains were shared by two or more donors. To remove PCR and sequencing errors, raw reads were error-corrected and collapsed into unique sequences using a nearest-neighbor algorithm that merged closely related sequences. Alignment of CDR3 sequences to IMGT reference sequences was used to assign V, D and J gene segments. For a sequence to be retained, at least a six-nucleotide match to both a V gene segment and a J gene segment was required. A rearrangement was called productive if the CDR3 had no stop codons and remained in frame with V and J, and every other rearrangement was called non-productive. CDR3 was defined by IMGT convention, running from the second conserved V-encoded cysteine to the conserved J-encoded phenylalanine. Sequences without an unambiguous match to a single V gene segment were excluded from the earlier analysis of over 500 of the donors. In an earlier analysis of roughly 600 of the donors, a V segment was called functional when productive rearrangements were above 56.7%, and segregating when the standard deviation between donors exceeded 5%. To diagnose cytomegalovirus status from the catalog of TCR beta chain sequences, a statistical classification framework was built. V and J gene assignment, in a later analysis, came from comparing TCR nucleotide sequences with IMGT/GENE-DB human TR gene sequences. Using the TCRdist pipeline, a later analysis assigned CDR3 sequences along with most-parsimonious VDJ recombination scenarios. In a later analysis, every TCR beta chain was defined by the combination of its CDR3 amino acid sequence and its V-gene family, and reads without a unique V-gene family were dropped. A later analysis removed 450 to 600 highly shared, low-generation-probability nucleotide sequences to deal with suspected cross-contamination and a sequencing artifact. For each public chain, a later analysis derived a clonal expansion index from normalized ranks of inferred template counts within each repertoire. Generation probabilities in a later analysis came from a VDJ recombination model fitted to out-of-frame rearrangements, and those results were checked against IGoR. In a later analysis, TCR-TCR, TCR-HLA and TCR-CMV co-occurrence was scored with hypergeometric tests, and a repertoire-size bias correction was applied to TCR pairs. In a later analysis, false discovery rates were estimated by permuting HLA or CMV assignments 20 times. In a later analysis, co-occurring TCRs were grouped with DBSCAN, and TCRdist sequence similarity was added when clustering was performed within HLA-allele-positive subsets. For co-occurrence clustering, repertoires with fewer than 30,000 or more than 120,000 public chains were excluded, along with roughly 5 repertoires with anomalous nucleotide sharing. The immuneACCESS repertoire file appears here via TCRdb, limited to in-frame rearrangements. These files lack a portion of the clones; in checked studies, under half of the deficit traces to unresolved V genes, and the cause of the others is not known. D and trimming come from the DNA, and the V and J calls and clone size come from that table. The sample data list roughly 150,000 clones, and roughly 80% of these were observed just once. Roughly 2% of the sample belongs to the ten largest clones.

The rearranged segments are TRBV19 and TRBJ1-5; a confident D gene designation cannot be given. The origin of this receptor is a man aged 50-59 years in good health and CMV-seropositive. Specimen: PBMCs. The CDR3 reads CASSIGAPNQPQHF. The DNA sequence is given as TGTGCCAGTAGTATAGGAGCTCCCAATCAGCCCCAGCATTTT.